The rows below give T cell receptor beta chains drawn from one sample of a study of cytomegalovirus exposure and HLA in healthy donors. This table comes from immunoSEQ multiplex PCR, and its TCRdb copy is limited to in-frame clones, with some not included. In the table there are approximately 150,000 clones, approximately 84% of which are singletons. Sequencing was done on a sample of PBMCs. The receptors come from a girl between 5 and 17 years old in good health and CMV-seropositive. CDR3s include the opening cysteine and the closing phenylalanine or tryptophan. The D gene is left open where the match is weak. A clone size is listed for some rows: how often the clone was seen (once, few, many), or a class if it is expanded.

cdr3_nt: TGTGCCAGTACCCCGGGAGGGACAGGGTCCTATAGCAATCAGCCCCAGCATTTT
cdr3_aa: CASTPGGTGSYSNQPQHF
d_call: TRBD1
j_call: TRBJ1-5
v_call: TRBV19
clone_size: NA

cdr3_nt: TGTGCCACCAGCAGAACTAGGGACATGAAACCTGAAGCTTTCTTT
cdr3_aa: CATSRTRDMKPEAFF
d_call: NA
j_call: TRBJ1-1
v_call: TRBV15
clone_size: once

cdr3_nt: TGTGCCAGCAGCGAGGGACTTGGGGAGATCACTGAAGCTTTCTTT
cdr3_aa: CASSEGLGEITEAFF
d_call: NA
j_call: TRBJ1-1
v_call: TRBV9
clone_size: once

cdr3_nt: TGTGCCAGCAGCTGGGGAACAGGGGGCGCGGGAGGAAACACCATATATTTT
cdr3_aa: CASSWGTGGAGGNTIYF
d_call: TRBD1
j_call: TRBJ1-3
v_call: TRBV5-4
clone_size: NA

cdr3_nt: TGTGCTCGGGGTGACTATGGCTACACCTTC
cdr3_aa: CARGDYGYTF
d_call: NA
j_call: TRBJ1-2
v_call: TRBV30
clone_size: NA

cdr3_nt: TGTGCCAGCAGCCGACAGGGTGCCTACGAGCAGTACTTC
cdr3_aa: CASSRQGAYEQYF
d_call: TRBD1
j_call: TRBJ2-7
v_call: TRBV5-6
clone_size: once

cdr3_nt: TGTGCCAGTATCGCCAGGGGGTTAGACGGCTACACCTTC
cdr3_aa: CASIARGLDGYTF
d_call: TRBD1
j_call: TRBJ1-2
v_call: TRBV19
clone_size: NA

cdr3_nt: TGCAGCGTGAACTACAGGGGCCCAAAGGGCTATGGCTACACCTTC
cdr3_aa: CSVNYRGPKGYGYTF
d_call: TRBD1
j_call: TRBJ1-2
v_call: TRBV29-1
clone_size: NA

cdr3_nt: TGTGCCAGCAGCTTGGGGATTTCGACAGGAGAAGCTTTCTTT
cdr3_aa: CASSLGISTGEAFF
d_call: NA
j_call: TRBJ1-1
v_call: TRBV5-5
clone_size: NA

cdr3_nt: TGTGCCAGCAGTCAGACAGGGGGGGTGTACGAGCAGTACTTC
cdr3_aa: CASSQTGGVYEQYF
d_call: TRBD1
j_call: TRBJ2-7
v_call: TRBV2
clone_size: NA

cdr3_nt: TGTGCCAGCAGTGATCTGGGGGGTTTAAACACTGAAGCTTTCTTT
cdr3_aa: CASSDLGGLNTEAFF
d_call: NA
j_call: TRBJ1-1
v_call: TRBV2
clone_size: NA

cdr3_nt: TGCGCCAGCAGCTTGGGCGGAGTAGGGGATGGCTACACCTTC
cdr3_aa: CASSLGGVGDGYTF
d_call: NA
j_call: TRBJ1-2
v_call: TRBV5-1
clone_size: NA

cdr3_nt: TGTGCCAGCAGTGAATTATACAGGGATGATTCCTACGAGCAGTACTTC
cdr3_aa: CASSELYRDDSYEQYF
d_call: NA
j_call: TRBJ2-7
v_call: TRBV2
clone_size: NA

cdr3_nt: TGCGCCAGCAGTAGACAGGTATCCTACGAGCAGTACTTC
cdr3_aa: CASSRQVSYEQYF
d_call: NA
j_call: TRBJ2-7
v_call: TRBV10-1
clone_size: NA

cdr3_nt: TGTGCCAGCAGTGGTTTGCAGGGGAACACTGAAGCTTTCTTT
cdr3_aa: CASSGLQGNTEAFF
d_call: NA
j_call: TRBJ1-1
v_call: TRBV6-1
clone_size: NA

cdr3_nt: TGTGCCAGTAGTAGTTGGCCAAGGGGGACTGAAGCTTTCTTT
cdr3_aa: CASSSWPRGTEAFF
d_call: NA
j_call: TRBJ1-1
v_call: TRBV19
clone_size: NA

cdr3_nt: TGTGCCAGCACCACTTCTTACAGCGGGGGGGGCGCAGATACGCAGTATTTT
cdr3_aa: CASTTSYSGGGADTQYF
d_call: TRBD2
j_call: TRBJ2-3
v_call: TRBV7-9
clone_size: many

cdr3_nt: TGTGCCAGCAGTGAAACGGGGAGCTCCTACAATGAGCAGTTCTTC
cdr3_aa: CASSETGSSYNEQFF
d_call: NA
j_call: TRBJ2-1
v_call: TRBV2
clone_size: NA

cdr3_nt: TGCGCCAGCAGCTGGGAGGGAGGCAAGTATGGCTACACCTTC
cdr3_aa: CASSWEGGKYGYTF
d_call: NA
j_call: TRBJ1-2
v_call: TRBV5-1
clone_size: NA

cdr3_nt: TGTGCCAGCAGTTATCCTAGCACTGAAGCTTTCTTT
cdr3_aa: CASSYPSTEAFF
d_call: NA
j_call: TRBJ1-1
v_call: TRBV6-1
clone_size: NA

cdr3_nt: TGTGCCACCAGCACTACCAGGGGAGTGCTTGAAAAACTGTTTTTT
cdr3_aa: CATSTTRGVLEKLFF
d_call: NA
j_call: TRBJ1-4
v_call: TRBV15
clone_size: few

cdr3_nt: TGCGCCAGCAGCTTGTATGGGCTTCCGGACGAGCAGTACTTC
cdr3_aa: CASSLYGLPDEQYF
d_call: NA
j_call: TRBJ2-7
v_call: TRBV5-1
clone_size: few

cdr3_nt: TGTGCCAGCAGCGGGACAGACTATCAGCCCCAGCATTTT
cdr3_aa: CASSGTDYQPQHF
d_call: TRBD1
j_call: TRBJ1-5
v_call: TRBV6-6
clone_size: NA